This T cell receptor beta chain was sequenced during a study of shared clonotypes between healthy human individuals. Using immunoSEQ multiplex PCR, the repertoire was profiled, and TCRdb retains in-frame clones only, with some absent. The table lists roughly 2.2 million clones, roughly 92% of them singletons. V was pared by 3 bases and J by 1 base, with 11 bases of the junction left unmatched. CDR3 size: 17 residues. Germline V lookup: CDR1 SGHNT, CDR2 YYREEE (reference sequence). The receptor was derived from a young man in good health. Some clones in this sample may be carry-over from other donors' samples. Sequencing was done on a sample of naive CD4+ T cells from PBMCs. The subset here: CD45RA+ positively selected. This chain connects TRBV5-4 to TRBJ2-3; 7 nucleotides align to TRBD2. The CDR3 bases are TGTGCCAGCAGCTCGTCCCTCCTAGCGGCCCGCACAGATACGCAGTATTTT. Translating gives CASSSSLLAARTDTQYF.